Listed below are T cell receptor beta chains from one sample, sequenced in a study of blood T cell repertoires in COVID-19. Profiled with immunoSEQ multiplex PCR; TCRdb holds only in-frame clones, not every one. The top ten clones hold around 3.2% of a sample with some 48,000 clones, approximately 86% of them seen once. Sequenced: peripheral blood. These receptors came from an elderly woman with acute or convalescent COVID-19. The CDR3 runs from the conserved cysteine through the conserved F or W. Each record gives: CDR3 DNA, CDR3 protein, clone size, D gene, V gene, J gene, CDR3 length. A D gene is named only where the DNA matches it firmly. Not all rows give a size; the values are once, few, many and, for expanded clones, a class.

CDR3 DNA: TGCGCCAGCAGCCTGCAACCACCGGGACAGGGAGACGAGCAGTACTTC
CDR3 protein: CASSLQPPGQGDEQYF
clone size: -
D gene: TRBD1
V gene: TRBV5-1
J gene: TRBJ2-7
CDR3 length: 16

CDR3 DNA: TGTGCCAGCAGCTTTTATAGTCCAACTAATGAAAAACTGTTTTTT
CDR3 protein: CASSFYSPTNEKLFF
clone size: -
D gene: -
V gene: TRBV7-9
J gene: TRBJ1-4
CDR3 length: 15

CDR3 DNA: TGCGCCAGCAGCTTGGCAGGGGGCTGGGATCAGCCCCAGCATTTT
CDR3 protein: CASSLAGGWDQPQHF
clone size: -
D gene: TRBD1
V gene: TRBV5-1
J gene: TRBJ1-5
CDR3 length: 15

CDR3 DNA: TGTGCCAGCAGCCCGTCAACAGGGGTCTATGGCTACACCTTC
CDR3 protein: CASSPSTGVYGYTF
clone size: -
D gene: TRBD1
V gene: TRBV3-1/TRBV3-2
J gene: TRBJ1-2
CDR3 length: 14

CDR3 DNA: TGTGCCAGCAGCCAAGCCACTAGCGGAAGCACAGATACGCAGTATTTT
CDR3 protein: CASSQATSGSTDTQYF
clone size: -
D gene: TRBD2
V gene: TRBV4-2
J gene: TRBJ2-3
CDR3 length: 16

CDR3 DNA: TGCAGCGTTTTGACCTTTAAGGGGGCGCTGGGCACTGAAGCTTTCTTT
CDR3 protein: CSVLTFKGALGTEAFF
clone size: -
D gene: TRBD1
V gene: TRBV29-1
J gene: TRBJ1-1
CDR3 length: 16

CDR3 DNA: TGTGCCAGCAGCAACCCGGGACAGGGAGATTCACCCCTCCACTTT
CDR3 protein: CASSNPGQGDSPLHF
clone size: -
D gene: TRBD1
V gene: TRBV7-9
J gene: TRBJ1-6
CDR3 length: 15

CDR3 DNA: TGTGCCAGCAGTGATATTTCAGGGAAGTGCTTC
CDR3 protein: CASSDISGKCF
clone size: -
D gene: -
V gene: TRBV2
J gene: TRBJ2-7
CDR3 length: 11

CDR3 DNA: TGCGCCAGCAGCTTGGCGGGGGGTTCCTACGAGCAGTACTTC
CDR3 protein: CASSLAGGSYEQYF
clone size: -
D gene: TRBD2
V gene: TRBV5-1
J gene: TRBJ2-7
CDR3 length: 14

CDR3 DNA: TGTGCCAGCACTCCGACGCGGGTGGGGACAAACGAGCAGTACTTC
CDR3 protein: CASTPTRVGTNEQYF
clone size: -
D gene: -
V gene: TRBV27
J gene: TRBJ2-7
CDR3 length: 15

CDR3 DNA: TGTGCCAGCAGTGAACGGTATAGCAATCAGCCCCAGCATTTT
CDR3 protein: CASSERYSNQPQHF
clone size: -
D gene: -
V gene: TRBV2
J gene: TRBJ1-5
CDR3 length: 14

CDR3 DNA: TGTGCCAGCAGCTTAGAATGGGAGGTCTATGGCTACACCTTC
CDR3 protein: CASSLEWEVYGYTF
clone size: -
D gene: -
V gene: TRBV7-9
J gene: TRBJ1-2
CDR3 length: 14

CDR3 DNA: TGTGCCAGCAGCTTAGGGGACAGCTACTACGAGCAGTACTTC
CDR3 protein: CASSLGDSYYEQYF
clone size: -
D gene: -
V gene: TRBV13
J gene: TRBJ2-7
CDR3 length: 14

CDR3 DNA: TGCAGCGCCACAGACAGAGTAAACACTGAAGCTTTCTTT
CDR3 protein: CSATDRVNTEAFF
clone size: -
D gene: -
V gene: TRBV29-1
J gene: TRBJ1-1
CDR3 length: 13

CDR3 DNA: TGTGCCAGTAGTTTAGAGATTCGAGCCTACAATGAGCAGTTCTTC
CDR3 protein: CASSLEIRAYNEQFF
clone size: -
D gene: -
V gene: TRBV19
J gene: TRBJ2-1
CDR3 length: 15

CDR3 DNA: TGCAGTGCTAGCCAGAATGGCGGCTACACCTTC
CDR3 protein: CSASQNGGYTF
clone size: -
D gene: -
V gene: TRBV20-1
J gene: TRBJ1-2
CDR3 length: 11

CDR3 DNA: TGTGCCAGCAGTCCAGCGTTTGGTGAGACTGAAGCTTTCTTT
CDR3 protein: CASSPAFGETEAFF
clone size: -
D gene: -
V gene: TRBV5-6
J gene: TRBJ1-1
CDR3 length: 14

CDR3 DNA: TGTGCCAGCAGCTCCAGACGAGGAAATGAAAAACTGTTTTTT
CDR3 protein: CASSSRRGNEKLFF
clone size: once
D gene: -
V gene: TRBV7-2
J gene: TRBJ1-4
CDR3 length: 14